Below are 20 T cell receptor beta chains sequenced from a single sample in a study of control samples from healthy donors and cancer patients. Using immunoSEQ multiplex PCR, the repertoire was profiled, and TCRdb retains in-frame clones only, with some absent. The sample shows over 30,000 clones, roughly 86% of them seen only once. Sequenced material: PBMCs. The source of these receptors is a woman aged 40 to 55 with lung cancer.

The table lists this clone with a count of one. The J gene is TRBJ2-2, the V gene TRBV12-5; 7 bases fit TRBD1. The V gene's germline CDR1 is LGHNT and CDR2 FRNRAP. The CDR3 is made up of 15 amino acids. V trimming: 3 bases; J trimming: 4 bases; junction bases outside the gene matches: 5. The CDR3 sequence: CASGLPRGSTGELFF. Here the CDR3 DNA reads TGTGCTAGTGGTTTACCCAGGGGGAGCACCGGGGAGCTGTTTTTT.

In DNA, the CDR3 is TGCGCCAGCAGCTTGGAAGACTATGGCTACACCTTC. It is translated as CASSLEDYGYTF. This chain uses TRBV5-1 with TRBJ1-2; no reliable D call. Germline V CDR1 and CDR2: SGHRS, YFSETQ. The CDR3 contains 12 residues. V lost 0 bases and J lost 3, with 3 bases in between.

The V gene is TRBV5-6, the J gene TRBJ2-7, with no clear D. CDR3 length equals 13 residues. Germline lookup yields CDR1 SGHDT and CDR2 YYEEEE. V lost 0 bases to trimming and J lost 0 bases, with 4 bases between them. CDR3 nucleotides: TGTGCCAGCAGCTTGGGGGCCTCCTACGAGCAGTACTTC. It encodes CASSLGASYEQYF.

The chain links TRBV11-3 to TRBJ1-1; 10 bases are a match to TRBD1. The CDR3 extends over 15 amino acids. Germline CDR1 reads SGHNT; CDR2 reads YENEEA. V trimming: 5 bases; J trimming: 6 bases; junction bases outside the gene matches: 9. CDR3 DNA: TGTGCCAGCAGCGCCCGGACAGGGGGTACCGCTGAAGCTTTCTTT. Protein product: CASSARTGGTAEAFF.

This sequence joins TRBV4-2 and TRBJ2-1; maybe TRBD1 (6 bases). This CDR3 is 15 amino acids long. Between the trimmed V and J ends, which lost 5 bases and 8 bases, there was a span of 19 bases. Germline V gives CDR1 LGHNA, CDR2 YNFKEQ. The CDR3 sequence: CASSRRTGTQDEQFF. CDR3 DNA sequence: TGTGCCAGCAGCAGACGAACCGGGACACAGGATGAGCAGTTCTTC.

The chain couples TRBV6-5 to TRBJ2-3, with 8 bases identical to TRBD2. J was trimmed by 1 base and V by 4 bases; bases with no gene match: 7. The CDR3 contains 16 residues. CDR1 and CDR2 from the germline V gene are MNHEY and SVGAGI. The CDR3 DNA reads TGTGCCAGCAGTTTCGGGGGGGGACACCGCACAGATACGCAGTATTTT. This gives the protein CASSFGGGHRTDTQYF.

The CDR3: CASSDVHEQYF. The CDR3 region has the DNA TGTGCCAGCAGTGATGTACATGAACAATACTTC. This chain joins TRBV25-1 and TRBJ2-7; D uncertain. V was clipped by 3 bases and J by 13 bases, with 13 bases between them. Germline V gene data show CDR1 as MGHDK and CDR2 as SYGVNS. This CDR3 is built from 11 residues.

The CDR3 protein is CASSQRVGGELFF. The CDR3 DNA reads TGTGCCAGCAGCCAGCGGGTCGGAGGGGAGCTGTTTTTT. This chain uses TRBV7-7 with TRBJ2-2; TRBD2 is a possible D gene (6 bases). Trimming removed 5 bases at V and 8 bases at J, with 12 bases between. There are 13 residues in the CDR3. The germline V gene encodes CDR1 SSHAT and CDR2 FNYEAQ (reference sequence).

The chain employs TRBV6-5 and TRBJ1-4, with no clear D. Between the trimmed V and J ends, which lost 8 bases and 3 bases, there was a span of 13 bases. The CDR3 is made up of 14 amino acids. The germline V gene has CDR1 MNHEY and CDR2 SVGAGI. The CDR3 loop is CASGQGNANEKLFF. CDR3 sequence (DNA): TGTGCCAGCGGGCAAGGAAATGCTAATGAAAAACTGTTTTTT.

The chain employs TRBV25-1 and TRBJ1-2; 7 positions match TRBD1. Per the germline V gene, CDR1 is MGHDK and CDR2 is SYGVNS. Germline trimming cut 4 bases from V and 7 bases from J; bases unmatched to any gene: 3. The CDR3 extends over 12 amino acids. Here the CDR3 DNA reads TGTGCCAGCAGTGCTCGGGACAGTGGCTACACCTTC. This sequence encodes CASSARDSGYTF.

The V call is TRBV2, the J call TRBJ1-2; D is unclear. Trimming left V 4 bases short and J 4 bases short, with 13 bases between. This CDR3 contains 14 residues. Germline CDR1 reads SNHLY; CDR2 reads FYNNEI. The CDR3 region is CASSVRTRIYGYTF. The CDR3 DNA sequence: TGTGCCAGCAGTGTAAGGACGAGGATCTATGGCTACACCTTC.

CDR3 DNA sequence: TGCGCCAGCAGCCAGATGGTGGGACAGTGGAATGGCTACACCTTC. The encoded protein is CASSQMVGQWNGYTF. The chain joins TRBV4-3 to TRBJ1-2; 7 positions agree with TRBD1. The germline V gene has CDR1 LGHNA and CDR2 YSLEER. The CDR3 runs to 15 residues. Trimming removed 3 bases from V and 6 bases from J; junction bases left unmatched: 10.

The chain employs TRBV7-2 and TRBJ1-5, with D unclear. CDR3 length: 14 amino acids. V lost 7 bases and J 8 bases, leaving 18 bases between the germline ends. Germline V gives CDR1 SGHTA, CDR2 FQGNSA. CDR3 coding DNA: TGTGCCAGCACCCCGACGGCAGGTTATGAGCCCCAGCATTTT. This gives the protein CASTPTAGYEPQHF.

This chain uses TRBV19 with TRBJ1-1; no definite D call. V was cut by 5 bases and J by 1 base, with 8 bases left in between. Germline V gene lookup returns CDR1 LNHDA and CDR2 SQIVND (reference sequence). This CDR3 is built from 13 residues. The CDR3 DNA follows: TGTGCCAGTAGTGCGGACGGGAACACTGAAGCTTTCTTT. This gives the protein CASSADGNTEAFF.

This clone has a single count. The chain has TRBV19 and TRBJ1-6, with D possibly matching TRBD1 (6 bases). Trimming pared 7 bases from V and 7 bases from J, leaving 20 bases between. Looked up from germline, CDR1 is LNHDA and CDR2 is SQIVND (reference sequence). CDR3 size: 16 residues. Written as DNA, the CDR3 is TGTGCCAGTACCTTAAAAGCAAGGCAGGGGAATTCACCCCTCCACTTT. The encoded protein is CASTLKARQGNSPLHF.

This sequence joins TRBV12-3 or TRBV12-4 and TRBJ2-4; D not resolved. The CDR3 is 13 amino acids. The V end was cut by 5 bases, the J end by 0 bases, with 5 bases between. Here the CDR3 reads CASSPGAKNIQYF. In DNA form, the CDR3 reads TGTGCCAGCAGTCCCGGAGCCAAAAACATTCAGTACTTC.

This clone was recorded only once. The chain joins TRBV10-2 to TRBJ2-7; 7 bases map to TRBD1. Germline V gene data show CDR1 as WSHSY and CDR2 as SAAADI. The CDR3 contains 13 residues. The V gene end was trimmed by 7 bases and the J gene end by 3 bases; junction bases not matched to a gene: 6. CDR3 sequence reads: CASKPRDSYEQYF. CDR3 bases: TGCGCCAGCAAACCTCGGGACAGCTACGAGCAGTACTTC.

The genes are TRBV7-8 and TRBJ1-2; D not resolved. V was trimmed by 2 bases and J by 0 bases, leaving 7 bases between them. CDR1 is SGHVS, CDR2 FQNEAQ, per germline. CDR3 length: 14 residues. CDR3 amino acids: CASSLSVANYGYTF. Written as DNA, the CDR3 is TGTGCCAGCAGCTTATCGGTAGCTAACTATGGCTACACCTTC.

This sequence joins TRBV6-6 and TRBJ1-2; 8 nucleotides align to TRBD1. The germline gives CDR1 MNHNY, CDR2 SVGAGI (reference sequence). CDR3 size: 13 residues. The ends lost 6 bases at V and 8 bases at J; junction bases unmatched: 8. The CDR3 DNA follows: TGTGCCAGCAGCACAGGACAGGGTAGAGGCTACACCTTC. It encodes CASSTGQGRGYTF.

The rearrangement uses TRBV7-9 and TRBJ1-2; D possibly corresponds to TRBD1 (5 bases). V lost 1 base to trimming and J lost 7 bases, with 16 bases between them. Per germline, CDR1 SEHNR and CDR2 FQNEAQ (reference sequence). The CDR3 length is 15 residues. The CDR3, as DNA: TGTGCCAGCAGCTTAGGGAGGGGAGCGGTGAGTGGCTACACCTTC. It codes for CASSLGRGAVSGYTF.